A selection of T cell receptor beta chains follows, all from one sample in a study of T-cell reconstitution after alpha-beta-depleted transplantation in children. MiXCR, applied by TCRdb to the PCR reads, yields one record per CDR3 protein. The table records about 580,000 distinct CDR3 sequences, more than 20% of them present only once. Sequencing was performed on PBMCs, mostly from graft donor cells, taken 360 days after TCRalphabeta/CD19-depleted stem cell transplant. These receptors were obtained from a boy younger than two who had a stem cell transplant for acute myeloid leukemia, so the T cells may come from the graft donor. CDR3s include the opening cysteine and the closing phenylalanine or tryptophan. A row's size may be missing; if present it is once, few, many or a size class.

abundance,j_gene,v_gene,CDR3aa
-,TRBJ2-3,TRBV12-3/TRBV12-4,CASSFGIAGWADTQYF
many,TRBJ2-1,TRBV7-2,CASSPYNNEQFF
many,TRBJ2-3,TRBV12-3/TRBV12-4,CASSTTGTGDGDTQYF
-,TRBJ2-4,TRBV5-1,CASSLGGWDIQYF
few,TRBJ2-1,TRBV25-1,CASSRKGTVYNEQFF
-,TRBJ2-2,TRBV11-2,CASSLDYTGSTGELFF
many,TRBJ2-1,TRBV20-1,CSASQPSGGYEQFF
-,TRBJ1-6,TRBV29-1,CSVRYGTESGSPLHF
-,TRBJ2-1,TRBV28,CASGQGMGSYNEQFF
-,TRBJ1-2,TRBV5-1,CASSSDGFYGYTF
many,TRBJ1-4,TRBV2,CASSDGQATNEKLFF
-,TRBJ1-4,TRBV25-1,CASGPHPRQGRGEKLFF
many,TRBJ2-1,TRBV20-1,CSARDEGLEDYNEQFF
few,TRBJ1-1,TRBV7-7,CASDPGPPNTEAFF
-,TRBJ2-2,TRBV12-3/TRBV12-4,CASSLAPLQNTGELFF
-,TRBJ2-5,TRBV7-2,CASSFYPGDRQETQYF
many,TRBJ2-7,TRBV20-1,CSARHTRTGGTRGVYEQYF
few,TRBJ1-1,TRBV20-1,CSAPTGVSNTEAFF
many,TRBJ2-3,TRBV13,CASSVGLLAQYF
-,TRBJ1-1,TRBV20-1,CSAHETTEAFF
-,TRBJ2-7,TRBV6-2/TRBV6-3,CASSDYTGTGAYEQYF
many,TRBJ2-5,TRBV7-2,CASSPQTSGGKTQYF
-,TRBJ2-5,TRBV6-1,CASRTSRRQETQYF
few,TRBJ2-5,TRBV10-3,CAIQQRQQETQYF
-,TRBJ2-1,TRBV6-5,CASSYEQGSGNEQFF
few,TRBJ2-7,TRBV6-5,CASSYSKGSEQYF
few,TRBJ2-2,TRBV20-1,CSASEQGIGELFF
-,TRBJ2-1,TRBV25-1,CASRRDRGMGNEQFF
-,TRBJ2-5,TRBV6-5,CASSYSRDYVSETQYF
many,TRBJ2-1,TRBV20-1,CSASSPWVRTSREREQFF
many,TRBJ2-1,TRBV10-3,CAISESTGRNEQFF
few,TRBJ2-1,TRBV28,CASSPGTLLRYNEQFF
many,TRBJ1-3,TRBV5-1,CASSLGPGNTIYF
few,TRBJ2-1,TRBV20-1,CSARDGGGGGYNEQFF
few,TRBJ1-5,TRBV20-1,CSARADRVGQPQHF
-,TRBJ2-1,TRBV12-5,CASGLGQGEYNEQFF
-,TRBJ2-3,TRBV20-1,CSAREAAAADTQYF
-,TRBJ1-1,TRBV27,CASSSLGDMNTEAFF
many,TRBJ2-5,TRBV12-3/TRBV12-4,CASSGAGGQETQYF
few,TRBJ2-1,TRBV6-2/TRBV6-3,CASRTAPLAGPRGEQFF
few,TRBJ1-1,TRBV20-1,CSARDSPEAFF
-,TRBJ2-1,TRBV20-1,CSAAGLAGVDEQFF
many,TRBJ2-7,TRBV7-2,CASSLRAAEGGSYEQYF
few,TRBJ2-5,TRBV20-1,CSAREGSYQETQYF
many,TRBJ1-2,TRBV20-1,CSATGGAGYTF
-,TRBJ2-3,TRBV30,CAMGPGLPVTDTQYF
-,TRBJ2-7,TRBV30,CAWSEGGLYEQYF
-,TRBJ2-1,TRBV20-1,CSASPGDRGQFF
-,TRBJ1-6,TRBV20-1,CCASTTAQTPISTLHF
few,TRBJ2-2,TRBV14,CASSTYRGVNPGELFF
-,TRBJ1-4,TRBV6-5,CASSYDPLREKLFF
many,TRBJ1-5,TRBV28,CASSLSGRGNQPQHF